This is a list of T cell receptor beta chains from one sample in a study of cytomegalovirus exposure and HLA in healthy donors. The table came from immunoSEQ multiplex PCR; TCRdb's copy has only in-frame clones and leaves some out. Altogether around 100,000 clones are present, about four fifths being singletons, with the ten largest covering over 4%. The sample was PBMCs. The receptor set was obtained from a female donor in good health and CMV-seropositive. Each CDR3 is given with its conserved first and last residue. The D gene is left open where the match is weak. Clone size is stated in some rows and not others, as once, few, many or a class when expanded.

d_gene: -
v_gene: TRBV4-2
j_gene: TRBJ1-1
abundance: -
CDR3nt: TGTGCCAGCAGCCAATATGGGGGACTCCGACGCCCTGAAGCTTTCTTT
CDR3aa: CASSQYGGLRRPEAFF

d_gene: TRBD2
v_gene: TRBV5-1
j_gene: TRBJ2-1
abundance: -
CDR3nt: TGCGCCAGCAGCCACGGGACTAGCGGTTACAATGAGCAGTTCTTC
CDR3aa: CASSHGTSGYNEQFF

d_gene: -
v_gene: TRBV9
j_gene: TRBJ2-5
abundance: once
CDR3nt: TGTGCCAGCAGCGTAGGGCAGTGGGAGACCCAGTACTTC
CDR3aa: CASSVGQWETQYF

d_gene: -
v_gene: TRBV9
j_gene: TRBJ2-1
abundance: few
CDR3nt: TGTGCCAGCAGCGTAAGCGGGACAGGAGTCAATGAGCAGTTCTTC
CDR3aa: CASSVSGTGVNEQFF

d_gene: -
v_gene: TRBV30
j_gene: TRBJ2-7
abundance: -
CDR3nt: TGTGCCTGCGGAGCGGAAACAGCACTTTCCTACGAGCAGTACTTC
CDR3aa: CACGAETALSYEQYF

d_gene: -
v_gene: TRBV5-1
j_gene: TRBJ2-7
abundance: -
CDR3nt: TGCGCCAGCAGCGATCGGACTCTTCCGGGGGACGAGCAGTACTTC
CDR3aa: CASSDRTLPGDEQYF

d_gene: -
v_gene: TRBV6-5
j_gene: TRBJ2-2
abundance: -
CDR3nt: TGTGCCAGCAGTTACCCGAACAGCAACACCGGGGAGCTGTTTTTT
CDR3aa: CASSYPNSNTGELFF

d_gene: TRBD2
v_gene: TRBV13
j_gene: TRBJ2-7
abundance: -
CDR3nt: TGTGCCAGCAGCCTTTACCGGGGGGGCCCCACCTACGAGCAGTACTTC
CDR3aa: CASSLYRGGPTYEQYF

d_gene: TRBD2
v_gene: TRBV7-9
j_gene: TRBJ2-1
abundance: -
CDR3nt: TGTTCCAGCAGCTTAGTTGCGGGAGTATCCTACAATGAGCAGTTCTTC
CDR3aa: CSSSLVAGVSYNEQFF

d_gene: -
v_gene: TRBV25-1
j_gene: TRBJ2-7
abundance: -
CDR3nt: TGTGCCAGCAGTGGCCCGGGACACACGAGCTCCTACGAGCAGTACTTC
CDR3aa: CASSGPGHTSSYEQYF

d_gene: -
v_gene: TRBV14
j_gene: TRBJ2-1
abundance: -
CDR3nt: TGTGCCAGCAGCCCTACGCCCCGGGTCCTCAACCAGCAGTTCTTC
CDR3aa: CASSPTPRVLNQQFF

d_gene: -
v_gene: TRBV27
j_gene: TRBJ2-3
abundance: -
CDR3nt: TGTGCCAGCAGTTTAGTAGATACCACAGATACGCAGTATTTT
CDR3aa: CASSLVDTTDTQYF

d_gene: -
v_gene: TRBV18
j_gene: TRBJ2-1
abundance: -
CDR3nt: TGTGCCAGCTCATTGGCCCGGGGGAGCGGAGGTTACAATGAGCAGTTCTTC
CDR3aa: CASSLARGSGGYNEQFF

d_gene: -
v_gene: TRBV19
j_gene: TRBJ2-7
abundance: -
CDR3nt: TGTGCCAGTAGTATGGGGCGTGGGGCCCCCAATTACGAGCAGTACTTC
CDR3aa: CASSMGRGAPNYEQYF

d_gene: -
v_gene: TRBV5-1
j_gene: TRBJ2-5
abundance: -
CDR3nt: TGCGCCAGCAGCCAACGGGGTAGGGAGACCCAGTACTTC
CDR3aa: CASSQRGRETQYF

d_gene: -
v_gene: TRBV7-6
j_gene: TRBJ1-1
abundance: -
CDR3nt: TGTGCCAGCAGCTTACAGGGTGTTATTGGAGCTGAAGCTTTCTTT
CDR3aa: CASSLQGVIGAEAFF